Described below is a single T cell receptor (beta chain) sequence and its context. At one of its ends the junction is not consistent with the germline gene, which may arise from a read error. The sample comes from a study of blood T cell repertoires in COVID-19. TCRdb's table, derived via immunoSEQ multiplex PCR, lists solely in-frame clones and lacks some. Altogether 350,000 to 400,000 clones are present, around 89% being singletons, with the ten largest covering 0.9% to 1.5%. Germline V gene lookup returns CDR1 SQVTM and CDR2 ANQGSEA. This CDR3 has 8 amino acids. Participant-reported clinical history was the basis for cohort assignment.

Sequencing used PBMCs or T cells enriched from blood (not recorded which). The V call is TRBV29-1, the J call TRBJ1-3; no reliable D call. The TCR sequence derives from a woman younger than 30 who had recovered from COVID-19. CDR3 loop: CSVPPGTF. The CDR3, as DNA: TGCAGCGTTCCCCCAGGCACTTTT.